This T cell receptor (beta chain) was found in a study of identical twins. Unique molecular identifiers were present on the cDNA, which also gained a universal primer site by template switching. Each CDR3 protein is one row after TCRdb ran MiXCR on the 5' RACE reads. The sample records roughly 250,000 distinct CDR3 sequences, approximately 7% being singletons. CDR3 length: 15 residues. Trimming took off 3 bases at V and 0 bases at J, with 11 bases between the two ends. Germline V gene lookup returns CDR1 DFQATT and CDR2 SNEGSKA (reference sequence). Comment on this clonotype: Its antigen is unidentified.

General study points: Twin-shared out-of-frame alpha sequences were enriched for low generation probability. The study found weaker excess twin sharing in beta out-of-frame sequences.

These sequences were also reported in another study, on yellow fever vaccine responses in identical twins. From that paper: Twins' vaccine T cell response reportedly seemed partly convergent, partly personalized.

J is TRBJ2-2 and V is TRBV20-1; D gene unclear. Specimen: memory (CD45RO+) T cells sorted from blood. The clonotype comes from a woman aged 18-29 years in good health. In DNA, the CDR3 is TGCAGTGCTAGTATCGGCGGCGCGAACACCGGGGAGCTGTTTTTT. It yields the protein CSASIGGANTGELFF.